This TCR beta chain was identified during a study of CD8+ T cells in alopecia areata. On the study more broadly: The study gave tofacitinib for 6 to 18 months, then 6 months off drug.

The CDR3 loop spans 13 amino acids. The junction had 5 bases not matched to a gene; V was cut back by 5 bases and J by 7 bases. CDR1 is LNHNV, CDR2 YYDKDF, per germline (reference sequence). The sample holds a few counts of this clone. Its antigen remains unidentified. The study's findings and limits: For lesional scalp, especially alopecia totalis/universalis, clonality was higher than in normal scalp. Resident alphabeta T-cell populations of normal skin are likewise subject to sequencing in scalp samples.

From alopecia areata patients, lesional scalp punch biopsies and peripheral blood were collected. TCR sequencing used cDNA made by reverse transcription of extracted RNA. Assay: immunoSEQ multiplex PCR; the TCRdb copy retains only in-frame clones and omits some. This sample has 160,000 or so clones, with about 50% found just once. Sequenced material: CD8+ T cells sorted from blood, taken at week 0. The gene calls are TRBV15 and TRBJ2-7; 10 bases agree with TRBD1. This TCR was sampled from a human donor with alopecia areata. The chain's CDR3 is CATSSPGQGEQYF. CDR3 in DNA: TGTGCCACCAGCTCACCGGGACAGGGGGAGCAGTACTTC.